The 8 T cell receptor beta chains given below trace back to one sample, sequenced in a study of OX40 agonist ivuxolimab in advanced cancers. The library relied on the immunoSEQ multiplex PCR assay. TCRdb limited this immuneACCESS table to in-frame rearrangements with V and J called. A share of clones is missing; checked studies link under half to unresolved V genes, and the rest is unexplained. The sample table lists approximately 89,000 clones, about 88% of them with a count of one. The ten largest account for 0.25% to 0.35% of the sample. The material sequenced was CD4+ or CD8+ T cells sorted from blood, taken in a trial of the OX40 agonist ivuxolimab. These receptors originate from an adult with an advanced solid tumor such as melanoma, head and neck, liver or kidney cancer.

This chain uses TRBV29-1 with TRBJ1-1; possibly TRBD1 for D (6 bases). V lost 5 bases and J 1 base, leaving 11 bases between the germline ends. The CDR3 has 13 residues. CDR1 and CDR2 from the germline V gene are SQVTM and ANQGSEA. CDR3 loop: CSVQGQPNTEAFF. The DNA for the CDR3 is TGCAGCGTTCAGGGACAACCGAACACTGAAGCTTTCTTT.

The chain is built from TRBV4-2 and TRBJ2-3, with D unclear. V dropped 3 bases and J dropped 14 bases, with 21 bases sitting between them. The CDR3 runs 14 residues. CDR1 is LGHNA, CDR2 YNFKEQ, per germline. The CDR3 loop is CASSQDDPRSFRYF. For the CDR3, the DNA is TGTGCCAGCAGCCAGGACGACCCCCGTTCCTTTCGGTATTTT.

The chain carries TRBV27 and TRBJ2-7; D gene ambiguous. Germline assignment: CDR1 MNHEY and CDR2 SMNVEV (reference sequence). Trimming took off 6 bases at V and 5 bases at J, with 20 bases between the two ends. The CDR3 runs 15 residues. The CDR3 DNA reads as TGTGCCAGCAGCCCCGCTCGGTGGGTCGATAACGAGCAGTACTTC. Translated: CASSPARWVDNEQYF.

The rearrangement joins TRBV5-1 to TRBJ1-2, with D tentatively TRBD1 (5 bases). V lost 4 bases and J lost 8, with 15 bases in between. Germline assignment: CDR1 SGHRS and CDR2 YFSETQ. The CDR3 has 13 residues. This CDR3 reads CASSPPGLEGYTF. Here the CDR3 DNA reads TGCGCCAGCAGCCCTCCGGGACTCGAGGGCTACACCTTC.

The genes are TRBV10-3 and TRBJ2-1; D gene unclear. The CDR3 is 14 amino acids. Trimming stripped 7 bases from V and 6 bases from J, with 16 bases between. Per the germline V gene, CDR1 is ENHRY and CDR2 is SYGVKD. The CDR3 loop reads CAIKESLAANEQFF. The CDR3 nucleotides read TGTGCCATCAAAGAAAGCCTGGCCGCCAATGAGCAGTTCTTC.

The chain joins TRBV21-1 to TRBJ1-1. TRBV21-1 is a recognized pseudogene. There are 16 residues in the CDR3. CDR3 sequence reads: CASSKFRWGGRTEAFF. CDR3 DNA: TGTGCCAGCAGCAAATTCCGATGGGGGGGCAGGACTGAAGCTTTCTTT.

This clone was counted a single time. The chain joins TRBV4-3 to TRBJ1-3; D not certain. This CDR3 has 17 amino acids. Trimming left V 0 bases short and J 0 bases short, with 12 bases between. Looked up from germline, CDR1 is LGHNA and CDR2 is YSLEER. The CDR3 DNA reads as TGCGCCAGCAGCCAAGAATCAGTTTCGGTCTCTGGAAACACCATATATTTT. It encodes CASSQESVSVSGNTIYF.

The V gene is TRBV11-2, the J gene TRBJ2-5; 10 nucleotides align to TRBD1. Germline trimming cut 5 bases from V and 4 bases from J; bases unmatched to any gene: 7. Germline V gene data show CDR1 as SGHAT and CDR2 as FQNNGV. The CDR3 totals 15 residues. CDR3 in DNA: TGTGCCAGCAGCCCAGACAGGGGGCGCGGAGAGACCCAGTACTTC. Residues: CASSPDRGRGETQYF.